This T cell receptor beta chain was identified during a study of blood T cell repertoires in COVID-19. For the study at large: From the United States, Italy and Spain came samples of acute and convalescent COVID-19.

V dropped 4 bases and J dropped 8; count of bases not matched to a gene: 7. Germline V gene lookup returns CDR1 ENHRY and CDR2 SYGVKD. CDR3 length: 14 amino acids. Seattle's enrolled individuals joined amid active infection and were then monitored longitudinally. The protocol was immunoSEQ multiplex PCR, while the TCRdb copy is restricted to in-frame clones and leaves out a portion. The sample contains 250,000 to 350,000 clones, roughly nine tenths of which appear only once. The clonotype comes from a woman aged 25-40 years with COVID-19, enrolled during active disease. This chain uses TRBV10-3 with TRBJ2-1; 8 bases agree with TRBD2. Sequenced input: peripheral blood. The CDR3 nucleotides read TGTGCCATCAGTGCCTTCAGCGGGAGCTATGAGCAGTTCTTC. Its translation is CAISAFSGSYEQFF.